The 15 T cell receptor beta chains given below trace back to one sample, sequenced in a study of blood T cell repertoires in COVID-19. Measured with immunoSEQ multiplex PCR; TCRdb has only the in-frame clones, and not every one. The sample includes about 54,000 clones, roughly 79% seen only once; the top ten take approximately 5.7%. Specimen: peripheral blood. These receptors originate from a woman in her sixties with acute or convalescent COVID-19.

The chain uses TRBV2 and TRBJ2-5, with D maybe TRBD2 (6 bases). Germline V gives CDR1 SNHLY, CDR2 FYNNEI. V was trimmed by 2 bases and J by 5 bases, leaving 15 bases between them. This CDR3 region has 15 residues. CDR3 loop: CASSEPKGGLETQYF. CDR3 in DNA: TGTGCCAGCAGTGAACCAAAAGGAGGGTTGGAGACCCAGTACTTC.

The V call is TRBV6-5, the J call TRBJ2-5; D call uncertain. V lost 0 bases and J lost 2, with 13 bases in between. This CDR3 contains 16 residues. Germline-derived CDR1 and CDR2 are MNHEY and SVGAGI. The CDR3 DNA sequence: TGTGCCAGCAGTTACTCTCAGCGAGGTGGGCAAGAGACCCAGTACTTC. Protein product: CASSYSQRGGQETQYF.

The chain employs TRBV7-8 and TRBJ1-2, with D perhaps matching TRBD1 (5 bases). The V end lost 4 bases, the J end lost 13 bases, and 22 bases lay between the germline ends. Germline CDR1 and CDR2: SGHVS and FQNEAQ. The CDR3 extends over 14 amino acids. The chain's CDR3 is CASSSSLEGVFRTF. CDR3 DNA: TGTGCCAGCAGCTCATCCCTTGAAGGGGTTTTTCGCACCTTC.

The chain recombines TRBV6-4 with TRBJ1-4; 9 bases map to TRBD1. V shed 2 bases, J shed 8 bases, and the junction held 15 bases outside the gene matches. The CDR3 extends over 18 amino acids. Germline V gives CDR1 MRHNA, CDR2 SNTAGT. The CDR3 region has the DNA TGTGCCAGCAGTGACCCGGGACAGGGTCCCAGTGAAGAGGAAAAACTGTTTTTT. Its protein is CASSDPGQGPSEEEKLFF.

The rearrangement links TRBV28 to TRBJ1-5; D possibly corresponds to TRBD1 (5 bases). V was clipped by 5 bases and J by 0 bases, with 14 bases between them. Looked up from germline, CDR1 is MDHEN and CDR2 is SYDVKM. CDR3 length: 16 residues. CDR3 region: CASSLLGGGSNQPQHF. The CDR3 DNA is TGTGCCAGCAGTCTCCTGGGGGGGGGTAGCAATCAGCCCCAGCATTTT.

In DNA, the CDR3 is TGTGCCAGTAGTATGTTGGGACAGAGAGGTTCTGGTCAGCCCCAGCATTTT. It is translated as CASSMLGQRGSGQPQHF. V and J are TRBV19 and TRBJ1-5, with 7 bases that match TRBD1. This CDR3 has 17 amino acids. The germline V gene encodes CDR1 LNHDA and CDR2 SQIVND (reference sequence). J gave up 6 bases and V 3 bases, and 14 bases lay outside the gene matches.

The chain joins TRBV19 to TRBJ1-5; TRBD1 is a possible D gene (6 bases). V was trimmed by 3 bases and J by 7 bases, leaving 10 bases between them. In germline, CDR1 is LNHDA, CDR2 SQIVND (reference sequence). The CDR3 covers 13 residues. CDR3 in DNA: TGTGCCAGTAGTATTGACAGGACCCAGCCCCAGCATTTT. Its protein is CASSIDRTQPQHF.

The rearrangement uses TRBV20-1 and TRBJ1-2; D call uncertain. Between the trimmed V and J ends, which lost 1 base and 7 bases, there was a span of 7 bases. There are 11 residues in the CDR3. CDR1 is DFQATT, CDR2 SNEGSKA, per germline (reference sequence). CDR3 DNA: TGCAGTGCTAGAGTTCGGGTTGGCTACACCTTC. Translating it yields CSARVRVGYTF.

The chain uses TRBV6-5 and TRBJ2-1; 7 bases align to TRBD2. The germline gives CDR1 MNHEY, CDR2 SVGAGI. The trim removed 6 bases at V and 5 bases at J, leaving 4 bases unmatched. The CDR3 runs to 13 residues. CDR3 loop: CASSGGINNEQFF. In DNA form, the CDR3 reads TGTGCCAGCAGCGGGGGGATTAACAATGAGCAGTTCTTC.

The chain has TRBV5-6 and TRBJ1-6; 9 bases line up with TRBD1. The CDR3 is 15 amino acids. With 4 bases clipped from V and 1 base from J, the junction kept 0 bases outside the gene matches. CDR1 and CDR2 from the germline V gene are SGHDT and YYEEEE. DNA of the CDR3: TGTGCCAGCAGCGGGACAGGGTCCTATAATTCACCCCTCCACTTT. It translates to CASSGTGSYNSPLHF.

This chain uses TRBV5-4 with TRBJ1-3; D possibly corresponds to TRBD1 (6 bases). In germline, CDR1 is SGHNT, CDR2 YYREEE (reference sequence). This CDR3 has 16 residues. V was trimmed by 4 bases and J by 2 bases, leaving 16 bases between them. CDR3 residues: CASSPGSGATGNTIYF. The DNA for the CDR3 is TGTGCCAGCAGCCCGGGCTCAGGGGCTACTGGAAACACCATATATTTT. The complete variable domain, with remaining parts taken from reference TRBV5-4 and TRBJ1-3, reads ETGVTQSPTHLIKTRGQQVTLRCSSQSGHNTVSWYQQALGQGPQFIFQYYREEENGRGNFPPRFSGLQFPNYSSELNVNALELDDSALYLCASSPGSGATGNTIYFGEGSWLTVV.

The rearrangement joins TRBV6-4 to TRBJ1-1; TRBD1 matches 10 bases. The germline V gene encodes CDR1 MRHNA and CDR2 SNTAGT. V shed 4 bases, J shed 7 bases, and the junction held 9 bases outside the gene matches. The CDR3 covers 15 residues. In DNA, the CDR3 is TGTGCCAGCAGTGCAAACCCGACAGGGGGCTATGAAGCTTTCTTT. Amino acids: CASSANPTGGYEAFF.

The rearrangement joins TRBV29-1 to TRBJ2-1; tentatively, D is TRBD2 (7 bases). CDR1 is SQVTM and CDR2 is ANQGSEA in the germline V gene. The CDR3 runs 14 residues. V was trimmed by 4 bases and J by 1 base, leaving 11 bases between them. The CDR3 sequence is CSVVGGTSYNEQFF. DNA of the CDR3: TGCAGCGTTGTCGGGGGGACATCCTACAATGAGCAGTTCTTC.

This clone occurred a few times. The rearrangement uses TRBV19 and TRBJ2-1, with 7 bases matching TRBD2. CDR1 is LNHDA and CDR2 is SQIVND in the germline V gene (reference sequence). The ends lost 11 bases at V and 7 bases at J; junction bases unmatched: 11. The CDR3 loop spans 13 amino acids. CDR3 protein: CALFWREKNEQFF. The CDR3 coding sequence is TGTGCCCTTTTCTGGCGGGAGAAGAATGAGCAGTTCTTC. The entire variable domain, with the rest obtained from reference TRBV19 and TRBJ2-1, is as follows: DGGITQSPKYLFRKEGQNVTLSCEQNLNHDAMYWYRQDPGQGLRLIYYSQIVNDFQKGDIAEGYSVSREKKESFPLTVTSAQKNPTAFYLCALFWREKNEQFFGPGTRLTVL.

The rearrangement links TRBV5-4 to TRBJ1-1; the D is unclear. The CDR3 length is 14 residues. V lost 1 base and J lost 4, with 11 bases in between. Germline V gene lookup returns CDR1 SGHNT and CDR2 YYREEE (reference sequence). DNA of the CDR3: TGTGCCAGCAGCTTGTCTAGCGGAGCCACTGAAGCTTTCTTT. The encoded protein is CASSLSSGATEAFF.